This TCR beta chain was identified during a study of OX40 agonist ivuxolimab in advanced cancers. Study summary: Intravenous ivuxolimab was administered to patients every 2 weeks at 0.01 to 10 mg/kg. Recorded diagnoses for dose-escalation patients were hepatocellular carcinoma, melanoma, renal cell or head and neck cancer. Males comprised over 80% of the group, whose mean age was approximately 62 years (range 23 to 79).

Here immunoSEQ multiplex PCR was the method, and the copy in TCRdb shows in-frame clones only, minus some. The sample shows roughly 48,000 clones, less than 90% of them seen only once. Trimming removed 8 bases from V and 7 bases from J; junction bases left unmatched: 10. CDR3 length: 14 amino acids. Germline CDR1 GTSNPN, CDR2 SVGIG (reference sequence). Patients with a history of autoimmune disease or on systemic immunosuppression were excluded. The source of this sequence is an adult with an advanced solid tumor such as melanoma, head and neck, liver or kidney cancer. Sequences were derived from CD4+ or CD8+ T cells sorted from blood, sampled in a trial of the OX40 agonist ivuxolimab. The chain couples TRBV30 to TRBJ2-3; 12 bases are shared with TRBD2. The CDR3 is CAQTTSGGFNTQYF. The CDR3 coding sequence is TGTGCCCAAACGACTAGCGGGGGTTTTAATACGCAGTATTTT.